The rows below give T cell receptor beta chains drawn from one sample of a study of metastatic and nonmetastatic thyroid tumors. TCRdb redid the clone calls on the PCR reads using MiXCR. The repertoire holds some 93,000 clones, about 13% seen once, with approximately 10% in the top ten. Material for sequencing was blood. Every receptor here comes from a female donor with papillary thyroid cancer or a benign thyroid nodule (not recorded which). Some clones in this sample may be carry-over from other donors' samples. Both conserved end residues are part of each CDR3. D genes are given only for firm matches. Size values are once, few and many counts, or a class for expanded clones, and some rows have none.

D,V,J,size,DNA,CDR3
-,TRBV29-1,TRBJ2-5,-,TGCAGCGTTGGGGGAGCGGAGACCCAGTACTTC,CSVGGAETQYF
-,TRBV20-1,TRBJ1-1,many,TGCAGTGCCGGGCGGGGGAACACTGAAGCTTTCTTT,CSAGRGNTEAFF
TRBD2,TRBV5-1,TRBJ2-2,many,TGCGCCAGCAGGGGTGAATCGGGAGGGCGTGCCGGGGAGCTGTTTTTT,CASRGESGGRAGELFF
-,TRBV5-5,TRBJ1-2,many,-,CASSFGPGQGDYGYTF
-,TRBV3-1,TRBJ2-3,many,TGTGCCAGCAGCCTCGCCGGGGATACGCAGTATTTT,CASSLAGDTQYF
TRBD1,TRBV6-1,TRBJ1-2,many,TGTGCCAGCAGTCAAACAGGGGCATTAGGGTATGGCTACACCTTC,CASSQTGALGYGYTF
TRBD1,TRBV20-1,TRBJ1-5,many,TGCAGTGCTGTAGGACAGGGCGGGTATCAGCCCCAGCATTTT,CSAVGQGGYQPQHF
TRBD1,TRBV28,TRBJ1-6,-,TGTGCCAGCATACTGGGACAGGGAAATTCACCCCTCCACTTT,CASILGQGNSPLHF
-,TRBV5-1,TRBJ2-1,many,TGCGCCAGCAGCTTGGTACTAGACAATGAGCAGTTCTTC,CASSLVLDNEQFF
-,TRBV20-1,TRBJ2-3,few,TGCAGTGCGAAGCTCACAGATACGCAGTATTTT,CSAKLTDTQYF
-,TRBV4-1,TRBJ2-1,many,TGCGCCAGCAGCCAAGTCGCGGGTAGTAGGTTCTTC,CASSQVAGSRFF
-,TRBV11-2,TRBJ1-5,-,TGTGCCGGCAGCTTAGATGGGGATAGCAATCGGCCCCAGCATTTT,CAGSLDGDSNRPQHF
TRBD1,TRBV9,TRBJ1-1,many,TGTGCCAGCAGTAAGGGGGACAGGGGCAACACTGAAGCTTTCTTT,CASSKGDRGNTEAFF
TRBD1,TRBV27,TRBJ1-4,-,TGTGCCAGCAGTCCCCCGGACAGGGTGGGAGAAAAACTGTTTTTT,CASSPPDRVGEKLFF
TRBD1,TRBV6-1,TRBJ1-3,many,TGTGCCAGCAGCCGGACAGGTGGAATCTCTGGAAACACCATATATTTT,CASSRTGGISGNTIYF
-,TRBV18,TRBJ2-1,many,TGTGCCAGCTCACCACCAGACAGGACCCACTACAATGAGCAGTTCTTC,CASSPPDRTHYNEQFF
TRBD1,TRBV6-4,TRBJ2-1,many,TGTGCCAGCAGTCGGAATCCGGACAGGGAGCAGTTCTTC,CASSRNPDREQFF
TRBD2,TRBV6-6,TRBJ2-3,many,TGTGCCAGCAGTTACGGGAGGGCCCCAGATACGCAGTATTTT,CASSYGRAPDTQYF
TRBD2,TRBV7-7,TRBJ2-7,many,TGTGCCAGCAGCTTAGTGGTCGGGACTAGCGGGAGAGGTATGGAGGAGCAGTACTTC,CASSLVVGTSGRGMEEQYF
-,TRBV19,TRBJ2-7,many,TGTGCCAGTAGTATAGACAGCCATAGCTCCTACGAGCAGTACTTC,CASSIDSHSSYEQYF
-,TRBV27,TRBJ1-5,many,TGTGCCAGCAGTTTAAGGGGTCCCAATCAGCCCCAGCATTTT,CASSLRGPNQPQHF
-,TRBV5-1,TRBJ1-1,many,TGCGCCAGCAGCGGGGGGGTTATTCTGAGGGCCACTGAAGCTTTCTTT,CASSGGVILRATEAFF
TRBD2,TRBV20-1,TRBJ2-7,many,TGCAGTGCTAACGGACTAGCGGGATCAGAAGAATACTACGAGCAGTACTTC,CSANGLAGSEEYYEQYF
-,TRBV6-2/TRBV6-3,TRBJ1-5,many,TGTGCCAGCAGTGTCAGTGGGAGGAATCAGCCCCAGCATTTT,CASSVSGRNQPQHF
TRBD2,TRBV3-1,TRBJ2-6,many,TGTGCCAGCAGCCAAGTTAGTCTAGCGGGAGGATGGGTCTCTGGGGCCAACGTCCTGACTTTC,CASSQVSLAGGWVSGANVLTF
-,TRBV19,TRBJ1-5,few,TGTGCCAGTAGTATAGCGGACAATCAGCCCCAGCATTTT,CASSIADNQPQHF